Sequencing of this T cell receptor beta chain was carried out in a study of T cell repertoires in cytomegalovirus infection. About the research overall: From public TCR beta signatures came an indication of both CMV infection and matching HLA type.

TCRdb processed the reads anew with MiXCR; each CDR3 protein has one entry. The repertoire has a few hundred thousand distinct CDR3 sequences, about a sixth of them found once; the top ten carry 8.7%. This clonotype came up a few times. The target antigen is unknown. The CDR3 extends over 16 amino acids. The V gene end was trimmed by 0 bases and the J gene end by 4 bases; junction bases not matched to a gene: 7. From germline, CDR1 is ENHRY and CDR2 SYGVKD. Findings and caveats of the study: HLA-C-restricted CMV-specific TCR beta clonotypes prevailed in the ex vivo response. Individuals carrying CMV plus the relevant HLA were identified by cumulative frequency of public TCR beta families.

The TCR comes from a human donor in good health (CMV status not recorded). Some clones in this sample may be carry-over from other donors' samples. Sequenced: PBMCs. The genes are TRBV10-3 and TRBJ2-3; 7 bases are shared with TRBD2. The DNA for the CDR3 is TGTGCCATCAGTGAGTCGAAAGGGGAGGGGCCAGATACGCAGTATTTT. Translating gives CAISESKGEGPDTQYF.